The 20 T cell receptor beta chains in this list originate from one sample, sequenced in a study of T cell changes during pregnancy in multiple sclerosis. Sequencing was performed with immunoSEQ multiplex PCR; in TCRdb, only in-frame clones are kept and a portion is missing. The sample includes about 24,000 clones, more than 90% of them seen just once. This material consisted of CD8+ T cells from peripheral blood mononuclear cells, taken in the third trimester of pregnancy. The receptors originated from a female donor in good health, enrolled as a control in a pregnancy study.

The chain couples TRBV27 to TRBJ1-5; D gene uncertain. This CDR3 has 13 residues. V lost 6 bases and J lost 0, with 6 bases in between. Germline lookup yields CDR1 MNHEY and CDR2 SMNVEV (reference sequence). The CDR3 sequence: CASSRFSNQPQHF. The CDR3 DNA sequence: TGTGCCAGCAGCCGTTTTAGCAATCAGCCCCAGCATTTT.

The J gene is TRBJ2-1, the V gene TRBV6-5; D possibly corresponds to TRBD2 (5 bases). This CDR3 has 14 residues. Per germline, CDR1 MNHEY and CDR2 SVGAGI. V was trimmed by 2 bases and J by 4 bases, leaving 9 bases between them. CDR3 nucleotides: TGTGCCAGCAGTTACGGAGGCGGGTACAATGAGCAGTTCTTC. Its protein product is CASSYGGGYNEQFF.

This clone was seen just once. The chain uses TRBV15 and TRBJ2-3; 12 nucleotides line up with TRBD2. The V and J ends lost 0 bases and 2 bases, in that order; junction bases with no gene match: 6. The CDR3 extends over 18 amino acids. Per the germline V gene, CDR1 is LNHNV and CDR2 is YYDKDF (reference sequence). The CDR3 coding sequence is TGTGCCACCAGCAGAGAGCCAAGGACTAGCGGGATCACAGATACGCAGTATTTT. It codes for CATSREPRTSGITDTQYF.

In its sample, this clone was seen once. This chain uses TRBV27 with TRBJ1-1; weak D call: TRBD1 (5 bases). Germline CDR1 and CDR2: MNHEY and SMNVEV (reference sequence). The CDR3 has 13 residues. V lost 1 base and J 4 bases, leaving 7 bases between the germline ends. CDR3 in DNA: TGTGCCAGCAGTTTATGGCAGGGCACTGAAGCTTTCTTT. This encodes CASSLWQGTEAFF.

This rearrangement joins TRBV5-6 to TRBJ2-4, with D possibly matching TRBD2 (6 bases). The length of the CDR3 is 16 residues. Germline lookup yields CDR1 SGHDT and CDR2 YYEEEE. V was cut by 2 bases and J by 3 bases, with 15 bases left in between. The CDR3 loop is CASSLGADYFKNIQYF. CDR3 in DNA: TGTGCCAGCAGCTTAGGGGCGGACTACTTCAAAAACATTCAGTACTTC.

A remark on this clone: Its ends do not fully match the called genes, so a read error is possible. The chain couples TRBV7-2 to TRBJ2-5; TRBD2 is a possible D gene (7 bases). The germline CDR1 and CDR2 sequences are SGHTA and FQGNSA. The CDR3 spans 19 residues. CDR3 residues: CASSLASGPYREGAGPHHF. CDR3 DNA: TGTGCCAGCAGCTTAGCGTCCGGGCCATACAGGGAAGGAGCGGGACCTCATCACTTC.

The chain carries TRBV4-1 and TRBJ2-5, with D perhaps TRBD2 (5 bases). The J call may be wrong; the DNA end is better matched by TRBJ2-7. CDR3 size: 15 residues. Germline assignment: CDR1 MGHRA and CDR2 YSYEKL. The CDR3 DNA is TGCGCCAGCAGCCCCACAGACTATCAAACCTACGAGCAGTACTTC. This translates into CASSPTDYQTYEQYF.

The J gene is TRBJ1-2, the V gene TRBV5-4; tentative D call: TRBD1 (5 bases). This CDR3 has 15 amino acids. Looked up from germline, CDR1 is SGHNT and CDR2 is YYREEE (reference sequence). Between the trimmed V and J ends, which lost 4 bases and 7 bases, there was a span of 20 bases. As DNA, the CDR3 is TGTGCCAGCAGCAATCTCAGGGAAGGGTATTCTGGCTACACCTTC. Amino acid sequence: CASSNLREGYSGYTF. The variable domain in full, with the rest retrieved from reference TRBV5-4 and TRBJ1-2, is ETGVTQSPTHLIKTRGQQVTLRCSSQSGHNTVSWYQQALGQGPQFIFQYYREEENGRGNFPPRFSGLQFPNYSSELNVNALELDDSALYLCASSNLREGYSGYTFGSGTRLTVV.

The chain employs TRBV20-1 and TRBJ2-1, with a possible D match to TRBD2 (6 bases). The CDR3 is made up of 10 amino acids. Germline V gives CDR1 DFQATT, CDR2 SNEGSKA (reference sequence). V lost 6 bases, J lost 11 bases, and 11 bases lay in between. The CDR3, as DNA: TGCAGTGCGGAGGGACTGCAGCAGTTCTTC. This sequence encodes CSAEGLQQFF.

The CDR3 bases are TGTGCCAGCAGCTTATCAGTTCCAGGCTACACCTTC. This gives the protein CASSLSVPGYTF. The V and J genes are TRBV7-9 and TRBJ1-2; D unresolved. The CDR3 extends over 12 amino acids. V was shortened by 2 bases and J by 8 bases, with 9 bases between the two germline ends. Germline CDR1 reads SEHNR; CDR2 reads FQNEAQ (reference sequence).

The genes are TRBV19 and TRBJ1-1; TRBD1 matches 9 bases. CDR3 size: 15 residues. The V gene end was trimmed by 3 bases and the J gene end by 2 bases; junction bases not matched to a gene: 4. Per the germline V gene, CDR1 is LNHDA and CDR2 is SQIVND (reference sequence). The CDR3 coding sequence is TGTGCCAGTAGTATGTTTACAGGGGGCAACACTGAAGCTTTCTTT. Its translation: CASSMFTGGNTEAFF. Full variable domain (remainder filled in from reference TRBV19 and TRBJ1-1): DGGITQSPKYLFRKEGQNVTLSCEQNLNHDAMYWYRQDPGQGLRLIYYSQIVNDFQKGDIAEGYSVSREKKESFPLTVTSAQKNPTAFYLCASSMFTGGNTEAFFGQGTRLTVV.

For this clone: A junction end diverges from the germline sequence, so it may reflect a read error. The chain uses TRBV13 and TRBJ2-3; D ambiguous. The CDR3 sequence is 12 residues long. Per the germline V gene, CDR1 is PRHDT and CDR2 is FYEKMQ (reference sequence). The CDR3 coding sequence is TGTGCCAGCAGCTCCAGCACAGATACGCGGTATTTT. It yields the protein CASSSSTDTRYF.

V usage is TRBV19 and J usage is TRBJ2-2, with 7 bases matching TRBD2. The germline CDR1 and CDR2 sequences are LNHDA and SQIVND (reference sequence). The J segment lost 4 bases and the V segment lost 6 bases, leaving 11 bases of the junction unmatched. The CDR3 totals 16 residues. In DNA form, the CDR3 reads TGTGCCAGTAGCACCCGGGGCGGGAGACTCACCGGGGAGCTGTTTTTT. Translated: CASSTRGGRLTGELFF.

This clone appeared once. The chain employs TRBV6-1 and TRBJ1-2, with 7 bases that match TRBD1. Germline assignment: CDR1 MNHNS and CDR2 SASEGT. J lost 7 bases, V lost 4 bases, and 12 bases had no gene match. This CDR3 contains 15 residues. CDR3: CASSVPDRTVGGYTF. CDR3 DNA: TGTGCCAGCAGTGTTCCGGACAGGACCGTAGGTGGCTACACCTTC.

This clone showed up just once. This chain uses TRBV19 with TRBJ1-2; maybe TRBD1 (5 bases). The V gene's germline CDR1 is LNHDA and CDR2 SQIVND (reference sequence). The V and J ends lost 7 bases and 2 bases respectively, with 20 bases between them. The CDR3 sequence is 16 residues long. DNA for the CDR3: TGTGCCAGTACCCCTTCCCTCGGGGGTACCAACTATGGCTACACCTTC. This encodes CASTPSLGGTNYGYTF. Complete variable domain (other parts from reference TRBV19 and TRBJ1-2): DGGITQSPKYLFRKEGQNVTLSCEQNLNHDAMYWYRQDPGQGLRLIYYSQIVNDFQKGDIAEGYSVSREKKESFPLTVTSAQKNPTAFYLCASTPSLGGTNYGYTFGSGTRLTVV.

This sequence joins TRBV2 and TRBJ2-7, with D perhaps matching TRBD2 (6 bases). The CDR3 spans 14 residues. CDR1 and CDR2 from the germline V gene are SNHLY and FYNNEI. With 7 bases removed from V and 0 bases from J, the gap between germline ends came to 13 bases. The CDR3 DNA reads TGTGCCAGCATTGAGGGGAGGCCCTCCTACGAGCAGTACTTC. Encoded protein: CASIEGRPSYEQYF.

The chain is built from TRBV7-9 and TRBJ2-1; 8 positions match TRBD2. Germline values: CDR1 SEHNR, CDR2 FQNEAQ (reference sequence). Trimming took 5 bases from V and 8 from J; bases not matched to a gene: 17. This CDR3 region has 17 residues. The CDR3 DNA sequence: TGTGCCAGCAGCCCCCGTGTAGCGGGCTCCGGGGGGGATGAGCAGTTCTTC. Amino acid sequence: CASSPRVAGSGGDEQFF.

V gene TRBV30 combines with J gene TRBJ1-2, with D perhaps matching TRBD1 (5 bases). This CDR3 spans 14 amino acids. Deletions cut 4 bases from V and 1 base from J, with 13 bases between. Germline CDR1 reads GTSNPN; CDR2 reads SVGIG (reference sequence). As DNA, the CDR3 is TGTGCCTGGATAAGGGGAGGCGGTAACTATGGCTACACCTTC. Residues: CAWIRGGGNYGYTF.

The chain combines TRBV5-1 with TRBJ2-1; maybe TRBD2 (5 bases). V lost 7 bases and J 0 bases, leaving 11 bases between the germline ends. CDR1 is SGHRS and CDR2 is YFSETQ in the germline V gene. There are 14 residues in the CDR3. The CDR3 coding sequence is TGCGCCAGCCTTAGCGAAAGCTCCTACAATGAGCAGTTCTTC. It translates to CASLSESSYNEQFF. Based on the CDR3 plus reference TRBV5-1 and TRBJ2-1, the full variable domain is KAGVTQTPRYLIKTRGQQVTLSCSPISGHRSVSWYQQTPGQGLQFLFEYFSETQRNKGNFPGRFSGRQFSNSRSEMNVSTLELGDSALYLCASLSESSYNEQFFGPGTRLTVL.

The count of this clone is one. This chain links TRBV6-5 with TRBJ2-5, with 8 bases fitting TRBD2. Germline V lookup: CDR1 MNHEY, CDR2 SVGAGI. V was clipped by 5 bases and J by 6 bases; unmatched bases: 8. The CDR3 extends over 14 amino acids. The CDR3 DNA follows: TGTGCCAGCAGTCCCCGGGGGGGTTTGAAGACCCAGTACTTC. The encoded protein is CASSPRGGLKTQYF.